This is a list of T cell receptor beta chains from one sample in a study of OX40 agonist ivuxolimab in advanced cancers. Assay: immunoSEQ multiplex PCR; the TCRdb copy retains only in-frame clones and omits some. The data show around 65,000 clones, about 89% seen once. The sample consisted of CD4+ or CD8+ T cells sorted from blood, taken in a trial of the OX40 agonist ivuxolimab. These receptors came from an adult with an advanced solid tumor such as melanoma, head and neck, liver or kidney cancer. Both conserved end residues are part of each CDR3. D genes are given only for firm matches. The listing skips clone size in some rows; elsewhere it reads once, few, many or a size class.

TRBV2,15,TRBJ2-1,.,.,CASSGGLSPYNEQFF,TGTGCCAGCAGTGGGGGGCTATCTCCCTACAATGAGCAGTTCTTC
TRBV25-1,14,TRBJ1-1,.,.,CASSESWDSTEAFF,TGTGCCAGCAGTGAATCTTGGGATTCCACTGAAGCTTTCTTT
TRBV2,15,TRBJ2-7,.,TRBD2,CASTGTSGSRGEQYF,TGTGCCAGCACCGGGACTAGCGGGAGTCGGGGCGAGCAGTACTTC
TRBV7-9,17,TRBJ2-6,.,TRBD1,CASTRGQGVAGANVLTF,TGTGCCAGCACCCGCGGACAGGGGGTCGCTGGGGCCAACGTCCTGACTTTC
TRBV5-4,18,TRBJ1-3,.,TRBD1,CASSLVLIPRGHPDTIYF,TGTGCCAGCAGCTTGGTTTTAATTCCCAGGGGGCATCCAGACACCATATATTTT
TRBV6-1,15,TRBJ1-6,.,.,CASTGTGSYNSPLHF,TGTGCCAGCACCGGGACTGGATCCTATAATTCACCCCTCCACTTT
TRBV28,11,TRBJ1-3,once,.,CASLLSNTIYF,TGTGCCTCCCTTCTCTCCAACACCATATATTTT
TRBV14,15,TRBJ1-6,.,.,CASSQVAAGNSPLHF,TGTGCCAGCAGCCAAGTCGCCGCCGGGAATTCACCCCTCCACTTT
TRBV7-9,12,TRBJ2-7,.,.,CASSLAPGQQYF,TGTGCCAGCAGCTTAGCGCCAGGGCAGCAGTACTTC
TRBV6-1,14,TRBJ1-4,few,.,CASRRGLGGEKLFF,TGTGCCAGCAGGAGGGGGTTGGGGGGTGAAAAACTGTTTTTT
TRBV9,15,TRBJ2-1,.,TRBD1,CASSITGGQYNEQFF,TGTGCCAGCAGCATTACAGGGGGACAATACAATGAGCAGTTCTTC
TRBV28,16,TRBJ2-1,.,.,CASSDGRYSMANEQFF,TGTGCCAGCAGTGACGGACGTTACTCCATGGCCAATGAGCAGTTCTTC
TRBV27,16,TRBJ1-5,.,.,CASSLSGGANNQPQHF,TGTGCCAGCAGTTTATCGGGAGGGGCGAACAATCAGCCCCAGCATTTT
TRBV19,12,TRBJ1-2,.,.,CASSRDLYGYTF,TGTGCCAGTAGTCGGGACCTCTATGGCTACACCTTC
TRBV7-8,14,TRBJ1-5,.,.,CASSFIGSGQPQHF,TGTGCCAGCAGCTTTATAGGATCGGGACAGCCCCAGCATTTT
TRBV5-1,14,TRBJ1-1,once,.,CASSLRERNTEAFF,TGCGCCAGCAGCTTGAGGGAACGGAACACTGAAGCTTTCTTT
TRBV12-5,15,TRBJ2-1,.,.,CASGLVVGSYNEQFF,TGTGCTAGTGGTTTGGTAGTGGGGTCCTACAATGAGCAGTTCTTC
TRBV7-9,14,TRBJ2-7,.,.,CASSPDGLSYEQYF,TGTGCCAGCAGCCCCGACGGACTCTCCTACGAGCAGTACTTC
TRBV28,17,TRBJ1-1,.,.,CASSLGQGINQNTEAFF,TGTGCCAGCAGTTTAGGCCAGGGGATAAATCAGAACACTGAAGCTTTCTTT
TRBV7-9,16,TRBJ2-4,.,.,CASSLSHTLAKNIQYF,TGTGCCAGCAGCTTATCCCATACTCTAGCCAAAAACATTCAGTACTTC
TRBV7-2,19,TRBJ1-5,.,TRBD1,CASSPWTGGFERGNQPQHF,TGTGCCAGCAGCCCTTGGACAGGGGGATTCGAGAGGGGCAATCAGCCCCAGCATTTT
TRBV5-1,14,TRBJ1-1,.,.,CASRTGGTNTEAFF,TGCGCCAGCAGGACGGGTGGGACGAACACTGAAGCTTTCTTT
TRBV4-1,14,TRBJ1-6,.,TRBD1,CASSQEAGGSPLHF,TGCGCCAGCAGCCAAGAGGCAGGGGGATCACCCCTCCACTTT
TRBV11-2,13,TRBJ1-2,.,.,CASSLAGNYGYTF,TGTGCCAGCAGCTTAGCTGGTAACTATGGCTACACCTTC
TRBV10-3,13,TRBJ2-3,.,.,CAITGTQTDTQYF,TGTGCCATCACCGGGACACAAACAGATACGCAGTATTTT
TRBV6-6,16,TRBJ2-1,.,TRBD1,CASSYLGQGGRNEQFF,TGTGCCAGCAGTTACTTGGGACAGGGAGGAAGGAATGAGCAGTTCTTC
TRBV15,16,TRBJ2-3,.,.,CATSRPSTRSTDTQYF,TGTGCCACCAGCAGACCCTCGACAAGGAGCACAGATACGCAGTATTTT
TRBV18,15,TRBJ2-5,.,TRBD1,CASSPIRGTEETQYF,TGTGCCAGCTCACCGATCCGAGGGACAGAAGAGACCCAGTACTTC
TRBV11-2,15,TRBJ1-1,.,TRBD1,CASSPRQGANTEAFF,TGTGCCAGCAGCCCCCGACAGGGGGCTAATACTGAAGCTTTCTTT
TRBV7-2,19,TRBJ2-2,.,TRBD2,CASSIWGLAGGRDTGELFF,TGTGCCAGCAGCATATGGGGACTAGCGGGAGGCCGGGACACCGGGGAGCTGTTTTTT
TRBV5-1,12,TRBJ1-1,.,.,CASSLTNTEAFF,TGCGCCAGCAGCTTAACAAACACTGAAGCTTTCTTT
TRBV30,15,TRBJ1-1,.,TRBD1,CAWRHTGVLNTEAFF,TGTGCCTGGAGGCATACAGGGGTTTTGAACACTGAAGCTTTCTTT
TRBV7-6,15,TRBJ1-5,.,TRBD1,CASSPGTGRNQPQHF,TGTGCCAGCAGCCCCGGGACAGGACGCAATCAGCCCCAGCATTTT
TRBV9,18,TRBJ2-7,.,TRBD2,CASSPFSLFPGGSYEQYF,TGTGCCAGCAGCCCCTTTAGTCTCTTTCCGGGGGGGTCCTACGAGCAGTACTTC
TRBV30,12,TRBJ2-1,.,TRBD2,CAWSILAGGPFF,TGTGCCTGGAGTATCCTAGCGGGAGGACCGTTCTTC
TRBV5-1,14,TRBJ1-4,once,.,CASSLSSNNEKLFF,TGCGCCAGCAGCTTGTCGTCGAATAATGAAAAACTGTTTTTT
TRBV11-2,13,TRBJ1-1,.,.,CASSFSGGTEAFF,TGTGCCAGCAGCTTCTCGGGGGGTACTGAAGCTTTCTTT
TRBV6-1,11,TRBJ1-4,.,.,CASSEGRKLFF,TGTGCCAGCAGTGAAGGCAGAAAACTGTTTTTT
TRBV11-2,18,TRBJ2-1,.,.,CASSRNLPGLASYNEQFF,TGTGCCAGCAGCCGAAATCTCCCAGGGCTAGCGAGCTACAATGAGCAGTTCTTC
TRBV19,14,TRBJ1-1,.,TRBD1,CASSKTGGNTEAFF,TGTGCCAGTAGTAAAACAGGGGGAAACACTGAAGCTTTCTTT
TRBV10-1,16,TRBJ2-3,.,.,CASSESGLAGTDTQYF,TGCGCCAGCAGTGAGTCGGGCTTGGCGGGCACAGATACGCAGTATTTT
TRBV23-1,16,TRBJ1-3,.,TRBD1,CASSHQGQGAGNTIYF,TGCGCCAGCAGTCACCAAGGACAGGGTGCCGGAAACACCATATATTTT
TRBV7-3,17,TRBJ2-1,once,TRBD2,CASSTTPGLAGFGEQFF,TGTGCCAGCAGCACCACCCCAGGACTAGCGGGATTTGGTGAGCAGTTCTTC
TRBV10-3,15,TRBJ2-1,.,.,CAISESSQAYNEQFF,TGTGCCATCAGTGAGTCGTCCCAGGCCTACAATGAGCAGTTCTTC
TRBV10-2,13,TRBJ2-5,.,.,CASRETGWETQYF,TGCGCCAGCAGGGAGACGGGGTGGGAGACCCAGTACTTC
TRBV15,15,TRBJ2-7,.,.,CATSRVGQRNYEQYF,TGTGCCACCAGCAGAGTTGGACAGCGAAACTACGAGCAGTACTTC
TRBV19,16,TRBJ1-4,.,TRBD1,CASSPRTGGVYEKLFF,TGTGCCAGTAGTCCAAGGACAGGGGGAGTCTATGAAAAACTGTTTTTT
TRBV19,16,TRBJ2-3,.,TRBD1,CASSIRTGSWEDTQYF,TGTGCCAGTAGTATTAGGACAGGTTCTTGGGAGGATACGCAGTATTTT
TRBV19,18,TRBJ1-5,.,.,CASSTTVVRGYSNQPQHF,TGTGCCAGTAGTACCACGGTCGTGAGGGGTTATAGCAATCAGCCCCAGCATTTT
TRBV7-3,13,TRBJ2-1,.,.,CASSFASFNEQFF,TGTGCCAGCAGCTTTGCATCCTTCAATGAGCAGTTCTTC
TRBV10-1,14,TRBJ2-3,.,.,CASSDRQRTDTQYF,TGCGCCAGCAGTGATCGCCAGCGCACAGATACGCAGTATTTT
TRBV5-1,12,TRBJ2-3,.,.,CASSLRGDTQYF,TGCGCCAGCAGCCTCAGGGGAGATACGCAGTATTTT
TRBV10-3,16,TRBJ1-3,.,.,CAISGTGFLAGNTIYF,TGTGCCATCAGTGGTACAGGATTCTTGGCTGGAAACACCATATATTTT
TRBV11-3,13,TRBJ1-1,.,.,CASSYRANTEAFF,TGTGCCAGCAGCTACAGGGCCAACACTGAAGCTTTCTTT